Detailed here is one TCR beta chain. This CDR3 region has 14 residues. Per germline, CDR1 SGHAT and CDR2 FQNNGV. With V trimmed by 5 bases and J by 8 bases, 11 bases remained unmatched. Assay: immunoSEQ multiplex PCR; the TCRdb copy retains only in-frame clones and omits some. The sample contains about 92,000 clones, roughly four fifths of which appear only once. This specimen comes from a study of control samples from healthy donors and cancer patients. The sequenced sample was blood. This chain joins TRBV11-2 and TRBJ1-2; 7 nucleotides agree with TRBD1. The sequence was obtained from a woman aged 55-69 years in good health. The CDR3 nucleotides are TGTGCCAGCAGCCTAATCCGGGACAGAGGCGGCTACACCTTC. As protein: CASSLIRDRGGYTF.